This TCR beta chain was identified during a study of early T cells in non-severe SARS-CoV-2 infection. This clonotype was counted at least ten times. TCRdb redid the calling of the 5' RACE reads with MiXCR, one entry per CDR3 protein. The sample holds about 56,000 distinct CDR3 sequences, about 16% seen once. Source: whole blood, taken at baseline. This sequence was found in an adult who was a healthcare worker with PCR-confirmed SARS-CoV-2 infection or an uninfected control (not recorded which).

This CDR3 reads CASHAGLAGGGQYF. The CDR3 nucleotides read TGTGCCAGCCACGCAGGACTAGCGGGAGGAGGGCAGTACTTC. The chain carries TRBV27 and TRBJ2-7; 14 bases agree with TRBD2. Trimming took 8 bases from V and 9 from J; bases not matched to a gene: 9. The CDR3 contains 14 residues. The germline CDR1 and CDR2 sequences are MNHEY and SMNVEV (reference sequence).